Presented here are 19 T cell receptor beta chains from one specimen sequenced in a study of OX40 agonist ivuxolimab in advanced cancers. Method: immunoSEQ multiplex PCR; TCRdb's copy keeps in-frame clones and lacks some. The sample carries 60,000 to 70,000 clones, approximately 86% recorded once. Sequences were derived from CD4+ or CD8+ T cells sorted from blood, sampled in a trial of the OX40 agonist ivuxolimab. All receptors come from an adult with an advanced solid tumor such as melanoma, head and neck, liver or kidney cancer.

CDR3 residues: CASSSGQGARNSPLHF. In DNA form, the CDR3 reads TGTGCCAGCAGCAGCGGACAGGGCGCCCGAAATTCACCCCTCCACTTT. J is TRBJ1-6 and V is TRBV28, with TRBD1 matching over 8 bases. CDR1 MDHEN and CDR2 SYDVKM come from the germline V gene. The CDR3 covers 16 residues. J gave up 7 bases and V 6 bases, and 11 bases lay outside the gene matches.

V is TRBV15 and J is TRBJ2-2; no clear D. V was pared by 0 bases and J by 8 bases, with 1 base between. Germline V gives CDR1 LNHNV, CDR2 YYDKDF (reference sequence). The CDR3 is 11 amino acids. The chain's CDR3 is CATSRDGELFF. The DNA of the CDR3 is TGTGCCACCAGCAGAGATGGGGAGCTGTTTTTT.

There are a few counts of this clone. This specimen includes other DNA sequences encoding the same CDR3. V usage is TRBV18 and J usage is TRBJ1-5; D remains unclear. The germline CDR1 and CDR2 sequences are KGHSH and LQKENI. The CDR3 is 12 amino acids. Deletions cut 4 bases from V and 5 bases from J, with 6 bases between. In DNA form, the CDR3 reads TGTGCCAGCTCACACGGGGATCAGCCCCAGCATTTT. This translates into CASSHGDQPQHF.

This clone was seen a few times. The sample holds other DNA sequences that translate to the same CDR3. The chain has TRBV7-2 and TRBJ2-7, with D unresolved. Germline V gene lookup returns CDR1 SGHTA and CDR2 FQGNSA. CDR3 length equals 12 residues. Trimming pared 2 bases from V and 3 bases from J, leaving 5 bases between. The CDR3 loop reads CASSLSGYEQYF. Here the CDR3 DNA reads TGTGCCAGCAGCTTATCGGGCTACGAGCAGTACTTC.

This clone was counted between two and nine times. The CDR3 spells CASTTRGKETQYF. The CDR3 DNA sequence: TGTGCCAGCACCACCCGGGGTAAAGAGACCCAGTACTTC. The chain recombines TRBV7-2 with TRBJ2-5; tentative D call: TRBD2 (5 bases). Germline assignment: CDR1 SGHTA and CDR2 FQGNSA. This CDR3 is built from 13 residues. V lost 7 bases to trimming and J lost 3 bases, with 12 bases between them.

The V gene is TRBV4-2, the J gene TRBJ2-3; 7 positions match TRBD2. V shed 4 bases, J shed 9 bases, and the junction held 19 bases outside the gene matches. CDR1 is LGHNA and CDR2 is YNFKEQ in the germline V gene. The CDR3 consists of 17 residues. The CDR3 sequence: CASSPTVRGGSTGTQYF. The DNA of the CDR3 is TGTGCCAGCAGCCCAACAGTGAGGGGCGGGAGCACGGGAACGCAGTATTTT.

The chain recombines TRBV19 with TRBJ1-2, with D perhaps matching TRBD1 (5 bases). Between the trimmed V and J ends, which lost 6 bases and 5 bases, there was a span of 13 bases. The CDR3 spans 13 residues. Germline V CDR1 and CDR2: LNHDA, SQIVND (reference sequence). The CDR3 DNA sequence: TGTGCCAGTAGCCAACAGGATGGGTATGGCTACACCTTC. This codes for CASSQQDGYGYTF.

V gene TRBV28 combines with J gene TRBJ1-2; D ambiguous. The germline CDR1 and CDR2 sequences are MDHEN and SYDVKM. V was clipped by 4 bases and J by 8 bases, with 17 bases between them. CDR3 size: 14 residues. The CDR3 nucleotides are TGTGCCAGCAGTTACCCTCTCCGGGCAGGAGGCTACACCTTC. It translates to CASSYPLRAGGYTF.

This clone was recorded only once. The chain is built from TRBV7-2 and TRBJ1-6; 9 nucleotides line up with TRBD1. V trimming: 0 bases; J trimming: 7 bases; junction bases outside the gene matches: 7. The CDR3 spans 17 residues. Germline V gene sequence: CDR1 SGHTA, CDR2 FQGNSA. The CDR3 loop reads CASSLAGQGMTNSPLHF. The CDR3 DNA is TGTGCCAGCAGCTTAGCGGGACAGGGAATGACAAATTCACCCCTCCACTTT.

The chain links TRBV20-1 to TRBJ2-5; D call uncertain. Trimming took 5 bases from V and 5 from J, leaving 9 bases between them. Per the germline V gene, CDR1 is DFQATT and CDR2 is SNEGSKA (reference sequence). This CDR3 comprises 11 residues. The CDR3 protein is CSAGPVETQYF. CDR3 DNA sequence: TGCAGTGCTGGACCGGTGGAGACCCAGTACTTC.

V is TRBV30 and J is TRBJ1-6; possible D gene TRBD1, 5 bases. From germline, CDR1 is GTSNPN and CDR2 SVGIG (reference sequence). The CDR3 contains 17 residues. V lost 0 bases and J 0 bases, leaving 12 bases between the germline ends. CDR3 region: CAWSVSADSSYNSPLHF. The CDR3 DNA reads as TGTGCCTGGAGTGTATCGGCCGACAGCTCCTATAATTCACCCCTCCACTTT.

V is TRBV7-9 and J is TRBJ1-1, with 7 bases matching TRBD1. The trim removed 1 base at V and 2 bases at J, leaving 1 base unmatched. Germline CDR1 and CDR2: SEHNR and FQNEAQ (reference sequence). The CDR3 has 14 amino acids. CDR3 in DNA: TGTGCCAGCAGCTTAGAGGGGGCAAACACTGAAGCTTTCTTT. Encoded protein: CASSLEGANTEAFF.

This clone turned up a few times. The rearrangement uses TRBV30 and TRBJ1-1, with D uncertain. The CDR3 loop spans 13 amino acids. CDR1 GTSNPN and CDR2 SVGIG come from the germline V gene (reference sequence). Trimming stripped 4 bases from V and 3 bases from J, with 12 bases between. CDR3 DNA: TGTGCCTGGACCCCAAAGGGCTACACTGAAGCTTTCTTT. This gives the protein CAWTPKGYTEAFF.

V is TRBV4-1 and J is TRBJ1-5; TRBD1 matches at 7 bases. The germline gives CDR1 MGHRA, CDR2 YSYEKL. Unmatched junction bases numbered 5, after V lost 0 bases and J lost 3 bases. The CDR3 consists of 16 residues. Here the CDR3 reads CASSQDSGQHNQPQHF. CDR3 nucleotides: TGCGCCAGCAGCCAAGATTCGGGACAGCACAATCAGCCCCAGCATTTT.

This clone appeared a few times. The chain has TRBV11-2 and TRBJ2-2, with 7 bases matching TRBD1. CDR1 is SGHAT, CDR2 FQNNGV, per germline. The CDR3 length is 15 residues. V lost 4 bases to trimming and J lost 2 bases; unmatched junction nucleotides: 4. The CDR3 nucleotides are TGTGCCAGCAGCTCCTACAGGGGAAACACCGGGGAGCTGTTTTTT. The encoded protein is CASSSYRGNTGELFF. Complete variable domain (other parts from reference TRBV11-2 and TRBJ2-2): EAGVAQSPRYKIIEKRQSVAFWCNPISGHATLYWYQQILGQGPKLLIQFQNNGVVDDSQLPKDRFSAERLKGVDSTLKIQPAKLEDSAVYLCASSSYRGNTGELFFGEGSRLTVL.

V and J are TRBV7-8 and TRBJ2-5; D remains unclear. The CDR3 runs to 12 residues. V gave up 0 bases and J gave up 5 bases, with 4 bases separating them. Looked up from germline, CDR1 is SGHVS and CDR2 is FQNEAQ. CDR3 coding DNA: TGTGCCAGCAGCTTAGCTTTGGAGACCCAGTACTTC. It specifies CASSLALETQYF.

The CDR3 DNA reads TGTGCCAGCAGCGAGCGGACTAGCGGGAGCCGTACGCAGTATTTT. Translated: CASSERTSGSRTQYF. The rearrangement joins TRBV2 to TRBJ2-3; TRBD2 matches 13 bases. This CDR3 spans 15 amino acids. The V gene end was trimmed by 6 bases and the J gene end by 8 bases; junction bases not matched to a gene: 8. From germline, CDR1 is SNHLY and CDR2 FYNNEI. The full variable domain, completed using reference TRBV2 and TRBJ2-3, is EPEVTQTPSHQVTQMGQEVILRCVPISNHLYFYWYRQILGQKVEFLVSFYNNEISEKSEIFDDQFSVERPDGSNFTLKIRSTKLEDSAMYFCASSERTSGSRTQYFGPGTRLTVL.

V gene TRBV9 combines with J gene TRBJ2-3; tentatively, D is TRBD1 or TRBD2 (5 bases each). CDR3 size: 15 residues. The V end was cut by 2 bases, the J end by 5 bases, with 15 bases between. Germline lookup yields CDR1 SGDLS and CDR2 YYNGEE. CDR3: CASSVDVVGGDTQYF. DNA of the CDR3: TGTGCCAGCAGCGTTGACGTTGTTGGGGGAGATACGCAGTATTTT. Full variable domain (rest looked up from reference TRBV9 and TRBJ2-3): DSGVTQTPKHLITATGQRVTLRCSPRSGDLSVYWYQQSLDQGLQFLIQYYNGEERAKGNILERFSAQQFPDLHSELNLSSLELGDSALYFCASSVDVVGGDTQYFGPGTRLTVL.

This clone has only one observation. The chain links TRBV7-9 to TRBJ1-5; D is unclear. Germline CDR1 SEHNR, CDR2 FQNEAQ (reference sequence). With 0 bases removed from V and 6 bases from J, the gap between germline ends came to 9 bases. The CDR3 runs 14 residues. CDR3 in DNA: TGTGCCAGCAGCTTAGCGACCTGGGGTCAGCCCCAGCATTTT. Encoded protein: CASSLATWGQPQHF.